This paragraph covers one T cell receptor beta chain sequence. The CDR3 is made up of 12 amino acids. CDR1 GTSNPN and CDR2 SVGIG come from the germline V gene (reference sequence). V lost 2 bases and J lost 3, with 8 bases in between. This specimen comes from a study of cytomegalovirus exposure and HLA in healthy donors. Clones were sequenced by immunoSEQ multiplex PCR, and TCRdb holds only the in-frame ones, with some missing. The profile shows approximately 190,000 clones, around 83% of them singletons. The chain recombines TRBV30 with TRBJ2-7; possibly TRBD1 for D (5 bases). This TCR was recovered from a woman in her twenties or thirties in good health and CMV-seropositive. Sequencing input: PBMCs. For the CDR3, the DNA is TGTGCCTGGAGTCAGGGTGACTACGAGCAGTACTTC. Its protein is CAWSQGDYEQYF.